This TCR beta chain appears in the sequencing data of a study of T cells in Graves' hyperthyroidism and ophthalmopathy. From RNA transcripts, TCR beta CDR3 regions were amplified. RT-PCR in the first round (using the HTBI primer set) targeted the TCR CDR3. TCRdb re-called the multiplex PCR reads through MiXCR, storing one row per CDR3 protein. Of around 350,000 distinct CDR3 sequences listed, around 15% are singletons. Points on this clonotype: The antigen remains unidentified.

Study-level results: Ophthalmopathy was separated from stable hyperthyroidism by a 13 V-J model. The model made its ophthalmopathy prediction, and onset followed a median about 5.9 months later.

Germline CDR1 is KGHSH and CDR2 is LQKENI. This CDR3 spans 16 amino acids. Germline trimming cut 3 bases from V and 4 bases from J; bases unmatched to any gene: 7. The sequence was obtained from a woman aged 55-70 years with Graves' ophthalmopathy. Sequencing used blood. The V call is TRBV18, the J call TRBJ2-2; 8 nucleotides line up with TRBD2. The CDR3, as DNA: TGTGCCAGCTCACCTTCAGCGGGAGCGGTCACCGGGGAGCTGTTTTTT. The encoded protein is CASSPSAGAVTGELFF.